These T cell receptor beta chains were read from a single sample in a study of T cells in Graves' hyperthyroidism and ophthalmopathy. TCRdb reprocessed the multiplex PCR reads via MiXCR and lists one record per CDR3 protein. The sample consists of over 200,000 distinct CDR3 sequences, about 17% of them appearing once. The specimen was blood. These receptors originate from a man aged 35 to 55 with Graves' hyperthyroidism. Each CDR3 is given with its conserved first and last residue. Fields, in order: D gene, J gene, V gene, clone size, CDR3 protein, CDR3 DNA. D genes are given only for firm matches. Clone size, where shown, is once, few, many, or a class for clones that have expanded.

. | TRBJ2-5 | TRBV5-4 | many | CASSPWDGAPETQYF | TGTGCCAGCAGCCCCTGGGACGGGGCACCGGAGACCCAGTACTTC
TRBD2 | TRBJ2-7 | TRBV14 | . | CASSQGGGLAVYEQYF | TGTGCCAGCAGCCAAGGAGGGGGACTAGCGGTTTATGAGCAGTACTTC
. | TRBJ1-2 | TRBV28 | few | CASRWGGRGYTF | TGTGCCAGCCGTTGGGGGGGTAGGGGCTACACCTTC
. | TRBJ2-4 | TRBV9 | few | CASSATWGGGIKNIQYF | TGTGCCAGCAGCGCTACTTGGGGGGGGGGCATCAAAAACATTCAGTACTTC
. | TRBJ1-2 | TRBV12-5 | . | CASGLVRGEVNYGYTF | TGTGCTAGTGGTTTGGTACGGGGGGAAGTTAACTATGGCTACACCTTC
. | TRBJ2-7 | TRBV14 | . | CASSRGVQGPKPYEQYF | TGTGCCAGCAGCCGAGGAGTCCAGGGTCCGAAACCGTACGAGCAGTACTTC
TRBD1 | TRBJ2-7 | TRBV7-6 | many | CASSSETQGKKNLYEQYF | TGTGCCAGCAGCTCAGAGACACAGGGGAAAAAGAATCTCTACGAGCAGTACTTC
TRBD1 | TRBJ1-1 | TRBV10-2 | few | CASRRDRENTEAFF | TGCGCCAGCAGAAGGGACAGAGAGAACACTGAAGCTTTCTTT
. | TRBJ2-1 | TRBV20-1 | many | CSASRLAEHNEQFF | TGCAGTGCTAGTAGGTTAGCGGAGCACAATGAGCAGTTCTTC
. | TRBJ1-2 | TRBV5-1 | many | CASSLAAQTEYGYTF | TGCGCCAGCAGCTTGGCGGCTCAGACAGAATATGGCTACACCTTC
. | TRBJ1-5 | TRBV2 | many | CASSEGWEPQHF | TGTGCCAGCAGTGAAGGGTGGGAGCCCCAGCATTTT
. | TRBJ2-3 | TRBV30 | many | CAWSVETDTQYF | TGTGCCTGGAGTGTTGAGACAGATACGCAGTATTTT
TRBD1 | TRBJ1-2 | TRBV7-9 | . | CASSPGQDLGYTF | TGTGCCAGCAGCCCTGGACAGGATTTGGGCTACACCTTC
TRBD1 | TRBJ2-1 | TRBV7-2 | many | CASRLTGTGVRNEQFF | TGTGCCAGCAGGTTAACCGGGACAGGGGTGAGGAATGAGCAGTTCTTC
TRBD2 | TRBJ2-3 | TRBV10-3 | few | CAISGAGGPEDTQYF | TGTGCCATCAGTGGAGCGGGGGGGCCGGAAGATACGCAGTATTTT
TRBD2 | TRBJ2-3 | TRBV12-3/TRBV12-4 | many | CASSSTSGGTDTQYF | TGTGCCAGCAGTTCGACTAGCGGGGGCACAGATACGCAGTATTTT
. | TRBJ2-1 | TRBV13 | many | CASSTEVTGTRVNNEQFF | TGTGCCAGCAGCACCGAGGTAACCGGGACTCGCGTAAACAATGAGCAGTTCTTC
. | TRBJ2-3 | TRBV3-1 | . | CASSQAIFTDTQYF | TGTGCCAGCAGCCAAGCTATTTTCACAGATACGCAGTATTTT
. | TRBJ2-7 | TRBV29-1 | many | CSVRGGRSYEQYF | TGCAGCGTACGCGGTGGGAGATCCTACGAGCAGTACTTC
. | TRBJ2-1 | TRBV5-1 | many | CASSLAGTEYNEQFF | TGCGCCAGCAGCTTGGCCGGGACTGAGTACAATGAGCAGTTCTTC
. | TRBJ2-1 | TRBV6-5 | many | CASSYSKGGQQFF | TGTGCCAGCAGTTACTCGAAGGGAGGACAGCAGTTCTTC
. | TRBJ1-1 | TRBV19 | . | CASSSYFNTEAFF | TGTGCCAGTAGTTCATATTTTAACACTGAAGCTTTCTTT
. | TRBJ2-3 | TRBV6-2/TRBV6-3 | few | CASRTTGIRTDTQYF | TGTGCCAGCAGGACAACTGGGATCCGCACAGATACGCAGTATTTT
. | TRBJ2-1 | TRBV20-1 | many | CSARGSSDEQFF | TGCAGTGCTAGGGGCAGTTCGGATGAGCAGTTCTTC
TRBD1 | TRBJ1-2 | TRBV5-1 | many | CASSTSTGPRYGYTF | TGCGCCAGCAGCACGTCGACAGGGCCCCGCTATGGCTACACCTTC
TRBD1 | TRBJ2-5 | TRBV7-2 | . | CASSLARGPETQYF | TGTGCCAGCAGCTTAGCGAGGGGGCCTGAGACCCAGTACTTC
TRBD2 | TRBJ2-3 | TRBV20-1 | few | CSARDLRGGAQISPTQYF | TGCAGTGCTAGAGATCTCCGCGGGGGGGCCCAAATTTCCCCCACGCAGTATTTT
. | TRBJ2-3 | TRBV7-6 | many | CASSLELGDPTGDTQYF | TGTGCCAGCAGCTTAGAGTTGGGGGACCCGACGGGAGATACGCAGTATTTT
TRBD2 | TRBJ2-2 | TRBV20-1 | . | CSARDPSGGYTGELFF | TGCAGTGCTAGAGATCCGAGCGGGGGGTACACCGGGGAGCTGTTTTTT